This is a list of T cell receptor beta chains from one sample in a study of blood T cells in healthy people across ages. TCRdb redid the calling of the 5' RACE reads with MiXCR, one entry per CDR3 protein. The table records some 1.8 million distinct CDR3 sequences, around 42% of them present only once. Input material: blood. The receptors shown here come from a human donor in good health. CDR3s include the opening cysteine and the closing phenylalanine or tryptophan. The D gene is left open where the match is weak. The size entry is marked missing in some rows and otherwise reads once, few, many or a size class.

TRBJ2-7 TRBD1 TRBV11-3 few CASSFITGTGRNEQYF TGTGCCAGCAGCTTCATAACCGGGACAGGTAGGAACGAGCAGTACTTC
TRBJ2-7 - TRBV7-9 few CASSLRIHEQYF TGTGCCAGCAGCTTAAGAATCCACGAGCAGTACTTC
TRBJ1-2 TRBD1 TRBV7-9 - CASSSTGGFGYTF TGTGCCAGCAGCTCAACAGGGGGGTTTGGCTACACCTTC
TRBJ2-7 TRBD1 TRBV4-3 - CASSQTFRDSKYEQYF TGCGCCAGCAGCCAAACTTTCCGGGACAGTAAATACGAGCAGTACTTC
TRBJ2-3 TRBD2 TRBV11-2 few CASSLEAGGSTDTQYF TGTGCCAGCAGCTTGGAGGCCGGGGGGAGTACAGATACGCAGTATTTT
TRBJ2-6 - TRBV12-3/TRBV12-4 few CASTGYGGPSSGANVLTF TGTGCCAGCACGGGCTATGGGGGGCCGAGCTCTGGGGCCAACGTCCTGACTTTC
TRBJ1-1 TRBD1 TRBV29-1 - CSVRGLRGSSEAFF TGCAGCGTCAGGGGGCTCCGAGGTTCGTCTGAAGCTTTCTTT
TRBJ2-1 - TRBV5-1 - CASSTNHGGNEQFF TGCGCCAGCAGCACAAACCACGGAGGGAATGAGCAGTTCTTC
TRBJ2-5 TRBD2 TRBV28 few CASSSRTSGVETQYF TGTGCCAGCAGTTCGCGGACTAGCGGGGTCGAGACCCAGTACTTC
TRBJ1-6 - TRBV11-2 few CASSLAWQGISPLHF TGTGCCAGCAGCTTAGCCTGGCAGGGAATATCACCCCTCCACTTT
TRBJ1-2 - TRBV20-1 - CSARGGFRGYTF TGCAGTGCTAGAGGCGGGTTTCGGGGCTACACCTTC
TRBJ2-7 - TRBV20-1 - CSAPAFEGSYEQYF TGCAGTGCTCCTGCCTTTGAGGGTAGCTACGAGCAGTACTTC
TRBJ2-3 - TRBV29-1 - CSVAIPSQYF TGCAGCGTTGCCATCCCCTCGCAGTATTTT
TRBJ2-7 - TRBV28 few CASRSLTNEQYF TGTGCCAGCAGATCTCTTACGAACGAGCAGTACTTC
TRBJ2-3 TRBD2 TRBV20-1 once CSASLAGGQIFTDTQYF TGCAGTGCTAGTCTCGCGGGGGGCCAAATATTCACAGATACGCAGTATTTT
TRBJ2-1 - TRBV10-3 - CAISASSYNGQFF TGTGCCATCAGTGCCAGCTCCTACAATGGGCAGTTCTTC
TRBJ2-1 TRBD2 TRBV5-1 - CASSFGTSGVIYNEQFF TGCGCCAGCAGCTTCGGGACTAGCGGGGTGATCTACAATGAGCAGTTCTTC
TRBJ1-1 TRBD1 TRBV29-1 - CSVLNRGLNTEAFF TGCAGCGTTCTTAACAGGGGGCTGAACACTGAAGCTTTCTTT
TRBJ2-1 TRBD2 TRBV12-3/TRBV12-4 - CASSFLAGGPSGQFF TGTGCCAGCAGTTTTCTGGCGGGGGGCCCAAGTGGGCAGTTCTTC
TRBJ2-7 - TRBV7-2 - CASSLSPGNEQYF TGTGCCAGCAGCTTATCTCCAGGCAACGAGCAGTACTTC
TRBJ2-3 - TRBV10-3 few CAISEGGVGGDTDTQYF TGTGCCATCAGTGAGGGTGGGGTAGGAGGTGACACAGATACGCAGTATTTT
TRBJ2-5 - TRBV7-3 - CASSLSGKEQYF TGTGCCAGCAGCTTGTCAGGGAAGGAGCAGTACTTC
TRBJ1-1 - TRBV12-3/TRBV12-4 - CASAHGGAEAFF TGTGCCAGCGCGCATGGGGGGGCTGAAGCTTTCTTT
TRBJ1-2 - TRBV7-6 - CVSSFPNNYGYTF TGTGTCAGCAGCTTTCCGAATAACTATGGCTACACCTTC
TRBJ1-2 - TRBV19 - CASSMWEVLEVDGYTF TGTGCCAGTAGTATGTGGGAGGTCCTAGAGGTGGATGGCTACACCTTC
TRBJ2-1 - TRBV6-2/TRBV6-3 - CASSRLGVWGLNEQFF TGTGCCAGCAGTCGCCTTGGAGTTTGGGGTTTAAATGAGCAGTTCTTC
TRBJ2-1 TRBD2 TRBV20-1 - CSARFLAGASYYNEQFF TGCAGTGCTAGATTCTTAGCGGGGGCCTCTTATTACAATGAGCAGTTCTTC
TRBJ2-7 - TRBV5-1 - CASSPVSTATYEQYF TGCGCCAGCAGCCCCGTGTCGACAGCCACCTACGAGCAGTACTTC
TRBJ2-7 TRBD1 TRBV6-5 - CASSYGTGRLYEQYF TGTGCCAGCAGTTACGGGACAGGGAGGCTGTACGAGCAGTACTTC
TRBJ2-5 TRBD1 TRBV5-4 few CASERDRGQETQYF TGTGCCAGCGAGAGGGACAGGGGCCAAGAGACCCAGTACTTC
TRBJ1-2 - TRBV7-2 few CASSSNRYGYTF TGTGCCAGCAGCTCCAACAGATATGGCTACACCTTC
TRBJ1-6 - TRBV5-1 - CASSPSDGGRNSPLHF TGCGCCAGCAGCCCGTCGGACGGAGGCAGGAATTCACCCCTCCACTTT
TRBJ2-1 - TRBV7-8 - CASSFGVLYSSYNEQFF TGTGCCAGCAGCTTCGGAGTCCTCTATAGCTCCTACAATGAGCAGTTCTTC
TRBJ2-3 - TRBV7-2 many CASSLVGTDTQYF TGTGCCAGCAGCTTAGTAGGCACAGATACGCAGTATTTT
TRBJ1-2 - TRBV7-3 - CASSCGGGAYGYTF TGTGCCAGCAGCTGTGGTGGGGGCGCCTATGGCTACACCTTC
TRBJ2-5 - TRBV20-1 few CSAVSREETQYF TGCAGTGCAGTCTCCAGAGAAGAGACCCAGTACTTC
TRBJ2-1 TRBD2 TRBV6-2/TRBV6-3 - CASNLAGGRNEQFF TGTGCCAGCAATCTAGCGGGGGGTCGCAATGAGCAGTTCTTC
TRBJ1-1 - TRBV20-1 few CSAPWEGTEAFF TGCAGTGCCCCATGGGAGGGCACTGAAGCTTTCTTT
TRBJ2-7 - TRBV7-6 - CASSPDPSSYEQYF TGTGCCAGCAGCCCCGACCCCAGCTCCTACGAGCAGTACTTC
TRBJ2-1 TRBD1 TRBV6-2/TRBV6-3 - CASSYLDRGNNEQFF TGTGCCAGCAGTTACCTGGACAGGGGGAACAATGAGCAGTTCTTC
TRBJ2-7 - TRBV7-2 few CASSLPPGGGLRNQYF TGTGCCAGCAGCTTACCCCCGGGGGGCGGTCTAAGGAACCAGTACTTC
TRBJ1-5 - TRBV6-1 - CASSREVRQPQHF TGTGCCAGCAGTAGGGAAGTAAGGCAGCCCCAGCATTTT
TRBJ1-2 TRBD1 TRBV15 - CATTRDRSHGYTF TGTGCCACCACCAGGGACAGGAGTCACGGCTACACCTTC
TRBJ2-5 - TRBV28 - CASGTGVKTQYF TGTGCCAGCGGAACCGGGGTAAAGACCCAGTACTTC